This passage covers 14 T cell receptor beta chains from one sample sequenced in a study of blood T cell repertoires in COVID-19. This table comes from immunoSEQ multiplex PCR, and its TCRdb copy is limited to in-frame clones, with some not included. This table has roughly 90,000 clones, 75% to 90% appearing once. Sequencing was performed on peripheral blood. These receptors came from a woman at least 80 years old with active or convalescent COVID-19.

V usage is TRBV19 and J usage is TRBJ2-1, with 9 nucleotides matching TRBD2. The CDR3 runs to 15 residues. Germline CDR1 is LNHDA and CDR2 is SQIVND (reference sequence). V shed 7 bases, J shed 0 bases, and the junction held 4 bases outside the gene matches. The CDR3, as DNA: TGTGCCAGTACCTCTAGCGGGAACTCCTACAATGAGCAGTTCTTC. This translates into CASTSSGNSYNEQFF. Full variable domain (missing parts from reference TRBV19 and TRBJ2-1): DGGITQSPKYLFRKEGQNVTLSCEQNLNHDAMYWYRQDPGQGLRLIYYSQIVNDFQKGDIAEGYSVSREKKESFPLTVTSAQKNPTAFYLCASTSSGNSYNEQFFGPGTRLTVL.

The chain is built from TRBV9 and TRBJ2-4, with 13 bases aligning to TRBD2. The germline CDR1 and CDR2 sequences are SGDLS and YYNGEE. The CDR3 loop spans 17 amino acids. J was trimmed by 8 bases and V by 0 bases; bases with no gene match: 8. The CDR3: CASSVGPPGLAGYIQYF. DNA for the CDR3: TGTGCCAGCAGCGTAGGCCCACCGGGACTAGCGGGATACATTCAGTACTTC.

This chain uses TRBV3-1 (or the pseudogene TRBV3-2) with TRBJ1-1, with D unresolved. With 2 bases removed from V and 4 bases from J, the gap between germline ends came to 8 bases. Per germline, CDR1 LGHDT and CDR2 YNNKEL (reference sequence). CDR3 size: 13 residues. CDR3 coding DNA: TGTGCCAGCAGCCAATCGGGAAGCACTGAAGCTTTCTTT. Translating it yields CASSQSGSTEAFF.

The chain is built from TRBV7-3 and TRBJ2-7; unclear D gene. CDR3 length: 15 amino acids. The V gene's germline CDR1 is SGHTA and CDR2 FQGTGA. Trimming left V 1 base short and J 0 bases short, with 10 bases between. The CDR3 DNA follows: TGTGCCAGCAGCTTAAGCCCTGAGAGCTCCTACGAGCAGTACTTC. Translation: CASSLSPESSYEQYF.

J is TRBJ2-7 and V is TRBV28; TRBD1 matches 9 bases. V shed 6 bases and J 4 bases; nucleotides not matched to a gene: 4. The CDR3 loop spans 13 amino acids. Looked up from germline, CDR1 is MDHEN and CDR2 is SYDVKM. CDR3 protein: CASREQGAYEQYF. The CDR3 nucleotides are TGTGCCAGCAGAGAACAGGGGGCATACGAGCAGTACTTC. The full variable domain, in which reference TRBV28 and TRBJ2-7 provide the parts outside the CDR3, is DVKVTQSSRYLVKRTGEKVFLECVQDMDHENMFWYRQDPGLGLRLIYFSYDVKMKEKGDIPEGYSVSREKKERFSLILESASTNQTSMYLCASREQGAYEQYFGPGTRLTVT.

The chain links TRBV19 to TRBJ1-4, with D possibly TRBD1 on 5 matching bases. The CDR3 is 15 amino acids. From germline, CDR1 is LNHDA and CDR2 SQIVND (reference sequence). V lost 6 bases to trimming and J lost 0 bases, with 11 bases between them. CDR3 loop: CASRDSHATNEKLFF. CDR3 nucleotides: TGTGCCAGTAGAGACAGCCATGCAACTAATGAAAAACTGTTTTTT.

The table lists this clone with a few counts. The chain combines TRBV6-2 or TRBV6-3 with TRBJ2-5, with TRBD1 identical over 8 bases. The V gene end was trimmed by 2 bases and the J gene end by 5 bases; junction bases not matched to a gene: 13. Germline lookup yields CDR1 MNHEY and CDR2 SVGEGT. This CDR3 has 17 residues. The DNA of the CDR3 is TGTGCCAGCAGTTACGACGTCCCCAGGGGGCTAAGGGAGACCCAGTACTTC. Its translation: CASSYDVPRGLRETQYF.

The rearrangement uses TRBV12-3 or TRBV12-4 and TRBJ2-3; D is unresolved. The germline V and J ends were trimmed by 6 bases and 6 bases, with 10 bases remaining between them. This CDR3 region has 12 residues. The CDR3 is CASSSSTDTQYF. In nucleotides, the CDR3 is TGTGCCAGCAGCTCCTCCACTGATACGCAGTATTTT.

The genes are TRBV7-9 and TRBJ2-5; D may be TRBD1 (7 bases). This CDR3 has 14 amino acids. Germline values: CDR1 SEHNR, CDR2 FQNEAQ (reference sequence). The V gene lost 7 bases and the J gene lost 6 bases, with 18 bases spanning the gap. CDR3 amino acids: CASMADRAGKTQYF. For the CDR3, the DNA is TGTGCCAGCATGGCCGACAGGGCGGGAAAGACCCAGTACTTC.

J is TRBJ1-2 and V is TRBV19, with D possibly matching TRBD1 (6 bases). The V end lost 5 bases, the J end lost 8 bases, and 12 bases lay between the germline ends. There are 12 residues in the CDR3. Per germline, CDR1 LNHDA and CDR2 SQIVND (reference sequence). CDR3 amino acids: CASSLTGSGYTF. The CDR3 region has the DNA TGTGCCAGTAGTTTGACAGGCTCGGGCTACACCTTC.

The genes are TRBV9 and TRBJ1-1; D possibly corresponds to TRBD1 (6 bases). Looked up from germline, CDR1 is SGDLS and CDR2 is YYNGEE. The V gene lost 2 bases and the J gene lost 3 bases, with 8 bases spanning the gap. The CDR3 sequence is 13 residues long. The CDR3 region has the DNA TGTGCCAGCAGCGTCGGACAGTACACTGAAGCTTTCTTT. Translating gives CASSVGQYTEAFF.

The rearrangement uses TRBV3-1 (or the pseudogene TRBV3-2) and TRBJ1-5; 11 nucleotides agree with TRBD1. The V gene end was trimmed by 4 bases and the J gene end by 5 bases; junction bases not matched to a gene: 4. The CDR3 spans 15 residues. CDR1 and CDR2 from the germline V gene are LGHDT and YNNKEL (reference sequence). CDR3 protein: CASSLGTGGYQPQHF. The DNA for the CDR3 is TGTGCCAGCAGCCTGGGGACAGGGGGTTATCAGCCCCAGCATTTT.

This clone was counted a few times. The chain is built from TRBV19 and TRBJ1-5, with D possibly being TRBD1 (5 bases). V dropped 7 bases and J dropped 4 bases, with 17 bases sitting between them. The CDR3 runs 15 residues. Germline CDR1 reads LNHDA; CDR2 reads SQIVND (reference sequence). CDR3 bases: TGTGCCAGTACCCTGGGGGGGGTCCAAAATCAGCCCCAGCATTTT. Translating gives CASTLGGVQNQPQHF. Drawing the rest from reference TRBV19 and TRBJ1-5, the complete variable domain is DGGITQSPKYLFRKEGQNVTLSCEQNLNHDAMYWYRQDPGQGLRLIYYSQIVNDFQKGDIAEGYSVSREKKESFPLTVTSAQKNPTAFYLCASTLGGVQNQPQHFGDGTRLSIL.

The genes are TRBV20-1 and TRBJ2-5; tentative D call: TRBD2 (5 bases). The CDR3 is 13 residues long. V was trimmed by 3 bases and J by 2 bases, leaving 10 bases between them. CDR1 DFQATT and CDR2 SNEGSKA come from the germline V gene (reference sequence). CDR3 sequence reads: CSASQDLQETQYF. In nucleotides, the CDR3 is TGCAGTGCTAGTCAGGACTTACAAGAGACCCAGTACTTC.